Listed below are T cell receptor beta chains from one sample, sequenced in a study of Ad26.COV2.S vaccination and SARS-CoV-2 variants. Only in-frame clones appear in the TCRdb table, and some are missing; sequencing was by immunoSEQ multiplex PCR. The table lists roughly 400,000 clones, around 91% of them singletons. Material: peripheral blood, obtained in a trial of Ad26.COV2.S vaccine versus placebo. The receptors derive from a person aged 18 to 59 who received the Ad26.COV2.S COVID-19 vaccine or a placebo. Each CDR3 is given with its conserved first and last residue. A D gene is named only where the DNA matches it firmly. Rows give clone size only sometimes, using once, few, many, or a class for an expanded clone.

v_gene	abundance	j_gene	d_gene	CDR3nt	CDR3aa
TRBV7-9	.	TRBJ2-7	.	TGTGCCAGCAGCACGCGGACAGACCACTACGAGCAGTACTTC	CASSTRTDHYEQYF
TRBV24-1	.	TRBJ2-5	.	TGTGCCACCAGTGATCCGGGACAAAATAGGGCCCAGTACTTC	CATSDPGQNRAQYF
TRBV4-3	once	TRBJ1-2	.	TGCGCCAGCAGCCAAGAGCGGAGGGGGAACTATGGCTACACCTTC	CASSQERRGNYGYTF
TRBV10-3	.	TRBJ2-1	.	TGTGCCATCAGTGACTCCCTAGTCCCTCGAACAGGGTCTTTCGAGCAGTTCTTC	CAISDSLVPRTGSFEQFF
TRBV7-2	.	TRBJ2-1	.	TGTGCCAGCAGCTTATGGGGAAATGAGCAGTTCTTC	CASSLWGNEQFF
TRBV7-4	.	TRBJ1-5	.	TGTGCCAGCAGCTTTTCAACGGATAGCAATCAGCCCCAGCATTTT	CASSFSTDSNQPQHF
TRBV28	.	TRBJ2-3	TRBD2	TGTGCCAGCAGTTTGGGACTAGCGGGCTATACGCAGTATTTT	CASSLGLAGYTQYF
TRBV5-4	once	TRBJ2-4	.	TGTGCCAGCAGCACCATGGCGGGATCGAGAAACATTCAGTACTTC	CASSTMAGSRNIQYF
TRBV6-5	.	TRBJ2-7	TRBD1	TGTGCCAGCACCCCGACAGGGGCGCCCTACGAGCAGTACTTC	CASTPTGAPYEQYF
TRBV4-3	once	TRBJ2-2	TRBD2	TGCGCCAGCAGCCAATCCACTCTAGCGGGAGGCGGCACCGGGGAGCTGTTTTTT	CASSQSTLAGGGTGELFF
TRBV7-9	.	TRBJ1-5	TRBD1	TGTGCCAGCCCTGACAGGGTGAATCAGCCCCAGCATTTT	CASPDRVNQPQHF
TRBV7-2	.	TRBJ2-3	.	TGTGCCAGCAGCTTAGGGAGCACAGATACGCAGTATTTT	CASSLGSTDTQYF
TRBV10-3	.	TRBJ2-2	.	TGTGCCACGACAGGACAGGGACTATCGAACACCGGGGAGCTGTTTTTT	CATTGQGLSNTGELFF
TRBV13	.	TRBJ2-3	TRBD2	TGTGCCAGCAGCTCTACTAGCGGGAGGGCCGGAAATACGCAGTATTTT	CASSSTSGRAGNTQYF
TRBV28	.	TRBJ1-2	.	TGTGCCAGCAGCCCCGGGGACCCCTATGGCTACACCTTC	CASSPGDPYGYTF
TRBV19	.	TRBJ2-2	TRBD2	TGTGCCAGTAGTGTTTTCGCGGGAGTCATCACCGGGGAGCTGTTTTTT	CASSVFAGVITGELFF
TRBV10-3	.	TRBJ1-5	.	TGTGCCATCAGCGATGGGGGAGGTCGCAATCAGCCCCAGCATTTT	CAISDGGGRNQPQHF
TRBV5-1	.	TRBJ2-7	TRBD2	TGCGCCAGCAGCTTGGGGACTAGCGGGAGGTTCCACGAGCAGTACTTC	CASSLGTSGRFHEQYF
TRBV11-2	.	TRBJ1-1	.	TGTGCCAGCAGCTATAGGGGGGTGACCGGGCTCACTGAAGCTTTCTTT	CASSYRGVTGLTEAFF
TRBV7-8	.	TRBJ2-3	TRBD2	TGTGCCAGCAGCTTAGGGCTAGCGGGGAGCACAGATACGCAGTATTTT	CASSLGLAGSTDTQYF